This T cell receptor (beta chain) derives from a study of cytomegalovirus exposure and HLA in healthy donors. The PCR used 60 Vbeta and 13 Jbeta primers. Only in-frame clones appear in the TCRdb table, and some are missing; sequencing was by immunoSEQ multiplex PCR. Found here are 140,000 or so clones, about a tenth of them singletons; the top ten hold approximately 2%. Regarding this clone: Its antigen remains unknown.

This cohort consisted of healthy bone marrow donors. Per the germline V gene, CDR1 is MDHEN and CDR2 is SYDVKM. The CDR3 is 16 amino acids. The V and J ends lost 2 bases and 3 bases, in that order; junction bases with no gene match: 4. Broader study findings: Among TCR beta chains, those listed as cytomegalovirus-associated numbered about 160. A highly shared variant cluster was judged a likely technical artifact.

This chain uses TRBV28 with TRBJ1-4; 9 bases are shared with TRBD1. This sequence originates from a male donor in good health and CMV-seronegative. Sequenced input: PBMCs. The CDR3 DNA reads as TGTGCCAGCAGTTTAGGGACAGGGCCGGCTAATGAAAAACTGTTTTTT. It yields the protein CASSLGTGPANEKLFF.